This T cell receptor (beta chain) was retrieved from a study of cytomegalovirus exposure and HLA in healthy donors. As for the study in general: An earlier analysis found fewer than 120 million unique TCR beta sequences from approximately 170 million T cells. General study points: In a later analysis, HLA-associated TCR beta chains were more clonally expanded than equally common others. As a later analysis revealed, the rate of TCR association differed by HLA locus, with DRB1 most and HLA-C fewest. Generally TCR sequences proved uncommon, though certain public TCRs appeared in numerous donors.

Germline V CDR1 and CDR2: SQVTM, ANQGSEA. The germline V and J ends were trimmed by 6 bases and 7 bases, with 10 bases remaining between them. The CDR3 is 10 amino acids. With 60 Vbeta and 13 Jbeta primers, the PCR was carried out. The method was immunoSEQ multiplex PCR; TCRdb's version includes in-frame clones alone and lacks a portion of them. Of some 150,000 clones listed, about 73% were seen once; the top ten hold over 2.5%. Points on this clone: Antigen: not known.

The rearrangement links TRBV29-1 to TRBJ2-7; D gene uncertain. The receptor was isolated from a man aged 35-49 years in good health and CMV-seropositive. The source material was PBMCs. CDR3 sequence (DNA): TGCAGCGTCGCAAACGGGGAGCAGTACTTC. It specifies CSVANGEQYF.